This TCR beta chain was sequenced for a study of CD8 T cells in ankylosing spondylitis. Findings and caveats of the study: Made up of about eight highly homologous variants, a TCR beta motif appeared characteristic of ankylosing spondylitis blood. Disease-linked clones, CD8+, were relatively rare in peripheral blood. In the blood and synovial fluid of reactive arthritis, some motif variants had been previously reported. From matched ankylosing spondylitis synovial fluid, disease-linked clones were reportedly recovered at significantly enriched levels.

Quantitative 5'-RACE with molecular barcodes was used to make the TCR beta libraries. MiXCR, applied by TCRdb to the 5' RACE reads, yields one record per CDR3 protein. Here the sample spans 800,000 to 900,000 distinct CDR3 sequences, about 11% being singletons. A note on this clonotype: Its matching antigen is unknown.

There are 13 residues in the CDR3. V lost 4 bases to trimming and J lost 6 bases, with 11 bases between them. The chain has TRBV12-3 or TRBV12-4 and TRBJ2-3; D remains unclear. This TCR derives from a male donor with ankylosing spondylitis. The sample was blood, either unsorted or a sorted T cell fraction (not recorded which). CDR3 DNA sequence: TGTGCCAGCAGTTCCGAGAGACGCGATACGCAGTATTTT. Amino acid sequence: CASSSERRDTQYF.